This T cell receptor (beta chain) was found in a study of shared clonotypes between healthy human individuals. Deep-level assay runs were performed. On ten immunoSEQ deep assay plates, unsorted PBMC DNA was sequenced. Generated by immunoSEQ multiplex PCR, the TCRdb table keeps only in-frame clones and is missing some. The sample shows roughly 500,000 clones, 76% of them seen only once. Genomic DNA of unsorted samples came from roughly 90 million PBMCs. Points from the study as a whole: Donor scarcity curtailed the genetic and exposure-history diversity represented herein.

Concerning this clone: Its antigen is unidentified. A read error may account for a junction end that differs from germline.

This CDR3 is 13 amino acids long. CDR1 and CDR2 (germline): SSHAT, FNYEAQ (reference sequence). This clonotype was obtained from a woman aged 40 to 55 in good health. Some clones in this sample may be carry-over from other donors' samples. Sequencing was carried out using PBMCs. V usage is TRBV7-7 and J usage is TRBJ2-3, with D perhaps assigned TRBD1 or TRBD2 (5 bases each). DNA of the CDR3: TGTGCTAGCAGTGAGGGGCCGGCAGATACGCAGTATTTT. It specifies CASSEGPADTQYF.